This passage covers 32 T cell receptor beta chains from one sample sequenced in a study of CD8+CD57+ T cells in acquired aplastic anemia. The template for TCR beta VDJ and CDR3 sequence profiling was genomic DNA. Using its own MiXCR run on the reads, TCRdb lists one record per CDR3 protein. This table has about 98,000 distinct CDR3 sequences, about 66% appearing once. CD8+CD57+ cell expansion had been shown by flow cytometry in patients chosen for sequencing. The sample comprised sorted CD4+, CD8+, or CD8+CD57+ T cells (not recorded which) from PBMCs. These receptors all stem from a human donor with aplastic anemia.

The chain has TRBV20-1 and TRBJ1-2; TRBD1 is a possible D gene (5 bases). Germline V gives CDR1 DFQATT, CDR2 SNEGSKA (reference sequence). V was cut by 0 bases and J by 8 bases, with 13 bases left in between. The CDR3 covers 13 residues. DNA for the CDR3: TGCAGTGCTAGAGATCCAGGGAGCCTAGGCTACACCTTC. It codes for CSARDPGSLGYTF.

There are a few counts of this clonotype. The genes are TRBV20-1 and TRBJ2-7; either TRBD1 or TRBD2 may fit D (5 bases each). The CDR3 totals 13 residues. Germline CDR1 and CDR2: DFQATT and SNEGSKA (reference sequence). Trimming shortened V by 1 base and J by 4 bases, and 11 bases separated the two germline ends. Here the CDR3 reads CSARGAREYEQYF. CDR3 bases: TGCAGTGCTAGAGGCGCCAGGGAGTACGAGCAGTACTTC.

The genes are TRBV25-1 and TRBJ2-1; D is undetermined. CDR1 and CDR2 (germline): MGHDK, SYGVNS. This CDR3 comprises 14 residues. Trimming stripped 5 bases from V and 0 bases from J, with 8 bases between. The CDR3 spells CASSRMSSYNEQFF. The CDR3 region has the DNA TGTGCCAGCAGTAGGATGAGCTCCTACAATGAGCAGTTCTTC.

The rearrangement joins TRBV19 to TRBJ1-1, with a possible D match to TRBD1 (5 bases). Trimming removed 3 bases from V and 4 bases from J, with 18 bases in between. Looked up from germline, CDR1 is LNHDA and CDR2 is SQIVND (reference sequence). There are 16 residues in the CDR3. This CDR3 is CASSIEVRVLSTEAFF. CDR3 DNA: TGTGCCAGTAGTATCGAAGTCAGGGTCTTGAGCACTGAAGCTTTCTTT.

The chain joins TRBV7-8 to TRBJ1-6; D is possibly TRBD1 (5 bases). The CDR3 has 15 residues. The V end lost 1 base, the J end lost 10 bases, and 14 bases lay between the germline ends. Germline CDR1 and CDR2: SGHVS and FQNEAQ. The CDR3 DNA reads TGTGCCAGCAGCTTAGACGTAGGGGTAGGGTCACCCCTCCACTTT. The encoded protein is CASSLDVGVGSPLHF. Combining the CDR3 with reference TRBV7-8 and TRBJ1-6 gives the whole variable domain GAGVSQSPRYKVAKRGQDVALRCDPISGHVSLFWYQQALGQGPEFLTYFQNEAQLDKSGLPSDRFFAERPEGSVSTLKIQRTQQEDSAVYLCASSLDVGVGSPLHFGNGTRLTVT.

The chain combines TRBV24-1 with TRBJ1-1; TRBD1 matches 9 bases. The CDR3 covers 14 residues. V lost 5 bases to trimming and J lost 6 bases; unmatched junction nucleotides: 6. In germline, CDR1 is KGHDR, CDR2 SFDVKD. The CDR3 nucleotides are TGTGCCACCAGTGGGGTGGGACAGGGAGCTGAAGCTTTCTTT. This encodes CATSGVGQGAEAFF.

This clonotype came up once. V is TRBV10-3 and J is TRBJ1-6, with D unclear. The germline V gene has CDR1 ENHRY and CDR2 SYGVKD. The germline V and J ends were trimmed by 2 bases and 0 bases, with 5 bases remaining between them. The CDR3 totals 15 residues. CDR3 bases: TGTGCCATCAGTGAGGAGGGCTCCTATAATTCACCCCTCCACTTT. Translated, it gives CAISEEGSYNSPLHF.

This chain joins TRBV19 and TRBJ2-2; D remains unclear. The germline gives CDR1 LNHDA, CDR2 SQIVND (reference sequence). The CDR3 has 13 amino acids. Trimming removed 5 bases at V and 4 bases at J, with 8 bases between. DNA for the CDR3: TGTGCCAGTAGTCTACCCGGCACCGGGGAGCTGTTTTTT. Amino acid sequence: CASSLPGTGELFF.

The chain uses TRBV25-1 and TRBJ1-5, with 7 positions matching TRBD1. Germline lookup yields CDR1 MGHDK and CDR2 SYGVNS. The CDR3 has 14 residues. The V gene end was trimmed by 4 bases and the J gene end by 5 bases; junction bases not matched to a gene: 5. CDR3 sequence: CASSVTGVDQPQHF. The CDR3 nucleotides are TGTGCCAGCAGTGTAACAGGGGTGGATCAGCCCCAGCATTTT.

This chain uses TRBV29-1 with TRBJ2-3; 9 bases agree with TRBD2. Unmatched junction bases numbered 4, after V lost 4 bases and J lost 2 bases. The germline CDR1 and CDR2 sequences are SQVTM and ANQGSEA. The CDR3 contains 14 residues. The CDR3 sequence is CSVGLAGYTDTQYF. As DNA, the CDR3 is TGCAGCGTTGGTCTAGCGGGATACACAGATACGCAGTATTTT.

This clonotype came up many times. This CDR3 is CASLLGWEQYF. Written as DNA, the CDR3 is TGTGCCAGCCTACTAGGGTGGGAGCAGTACTTC. This chain connects TRBV2 to TRBJ2-7, with a possible D match to TRBD2 (5 bases). V gave up 8 bases and J gave up 7 bases, with 12 bases separating them. Germline assignment: CDR1 SNHLY and CDR2 FYNNEI. CDR3 length equals 11 residues. Combining the CDR3 with reference TRBV2 and TRBJ2-7 gives the whole variable domain EPEVTQTPSHQVTQMGQEVILRCVPISNHLYFYWYRQILGQKVEFLVSFYNNEISEKSEIFDDQFSVERPDGSNFTLKIRSTKLEDSAMYFCASLLGWEQYFGPGTRLTVT.

The CDR3 DNA follows: TGTGCCAGCCAGTTGGGGGCCAGGCGCACAGATACGCAGTATTTT. Encoded protein: CASQLGARRTDTQYF. The rearrangement links TRBV19 to TRBJ2-3; maybe TRBD1 (6 bases). CDR3 length: 15 amino acids. The germline V and J ends were trimmed by 9 bases and 1 base, with 17 bases remaining between them. Per the germline V gene, CDR1 is LNHDA and CDR2 is SQIVND (reference sequence).

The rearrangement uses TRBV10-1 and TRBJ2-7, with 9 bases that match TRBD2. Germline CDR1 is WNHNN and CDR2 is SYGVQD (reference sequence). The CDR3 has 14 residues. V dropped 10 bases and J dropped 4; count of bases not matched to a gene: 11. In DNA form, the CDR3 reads TGCGCCACCCCAGGCCTAGCGGGAACTTACGAGCAGTACTTC. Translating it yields CATPGLAGTYEQYF.

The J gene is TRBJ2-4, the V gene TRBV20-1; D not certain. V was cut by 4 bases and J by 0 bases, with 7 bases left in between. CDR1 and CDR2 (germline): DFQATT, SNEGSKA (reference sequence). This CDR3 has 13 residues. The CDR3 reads CSAIGVAKNIQYF. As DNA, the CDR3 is TGCAGTGCTATCGGAGTAGCCAAAAACATTCAGTACTTC.

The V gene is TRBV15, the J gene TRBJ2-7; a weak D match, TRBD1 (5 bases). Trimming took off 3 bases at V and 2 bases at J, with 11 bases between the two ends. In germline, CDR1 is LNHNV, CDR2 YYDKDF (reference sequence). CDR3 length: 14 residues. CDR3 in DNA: TGTGCCACCAGCAGTTTCAGGGATACCTACGAGCAGTACTTC. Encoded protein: CATSSFRDTYEQYF.

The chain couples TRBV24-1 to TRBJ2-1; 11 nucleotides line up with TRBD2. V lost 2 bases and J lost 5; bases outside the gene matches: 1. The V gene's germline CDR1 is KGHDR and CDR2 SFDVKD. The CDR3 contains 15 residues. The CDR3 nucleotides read TGTGCCACCAGTGATTCTAGCGGGGGGAACAATGAGCAGTTCTTC. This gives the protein CATSDSSGGNNEQFF.

The CDR3 reads CSAREGRGRGDEQYF. The CDR3 coding sequence is TGCAGTGCTAGAGAGGGCCGGGGGCGCGGGGACGAGCAGTACTTC. J is TRBJ2-7 and V is TRBV20-1; either TRBD1 or TRBD2 may fit D (6 bases each). CDR1 is DFQATT and CDR2 is SNEGSKA in the germline V gene (reference sequence). Deletions cut 0 bases from V and 5 bases from J, with 17 bases between. CDR3 length: 15 residues.

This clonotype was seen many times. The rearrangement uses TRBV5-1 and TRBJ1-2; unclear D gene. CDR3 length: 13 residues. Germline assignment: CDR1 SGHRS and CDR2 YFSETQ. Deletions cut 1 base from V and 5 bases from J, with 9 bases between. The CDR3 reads CASSLNGRYGYTF. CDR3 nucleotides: TGCGCCAGCAGCTTGAACGGGCGTTATGGCTACACCTTC.

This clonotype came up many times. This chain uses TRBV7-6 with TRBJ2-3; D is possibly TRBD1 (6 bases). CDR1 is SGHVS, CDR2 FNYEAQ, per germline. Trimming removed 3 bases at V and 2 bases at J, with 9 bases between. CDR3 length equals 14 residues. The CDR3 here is CASSLRGNTDTQYF. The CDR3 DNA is TGTGCCAGCAGCTTGAGGGGGAACACAGATACGCAGTATTTT. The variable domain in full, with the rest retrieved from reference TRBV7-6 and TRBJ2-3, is GAGVSQSPRYKVTKRGQDVALRCDPISGHVSLYWYRQALGQGPEFLTYFNYEAQQDKSGLPNDRFSAERPEGSISTLTIQRTEQRDSAMYRCASSLRGNTDTQYFGPGTRLTVL.

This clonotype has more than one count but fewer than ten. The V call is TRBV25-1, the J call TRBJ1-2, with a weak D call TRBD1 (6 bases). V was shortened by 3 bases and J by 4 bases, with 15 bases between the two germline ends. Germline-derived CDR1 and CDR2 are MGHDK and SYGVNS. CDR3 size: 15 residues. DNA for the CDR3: TGTGCCAGCAGTGACCCTACAGGGACGGTCTATGGCTACACCTTC. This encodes CASSDPTGTVYGYTF.

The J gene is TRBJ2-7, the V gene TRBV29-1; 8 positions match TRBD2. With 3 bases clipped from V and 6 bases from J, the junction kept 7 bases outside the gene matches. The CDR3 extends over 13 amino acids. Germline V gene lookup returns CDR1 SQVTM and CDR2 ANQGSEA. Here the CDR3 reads CSVDSGKRGEQYF. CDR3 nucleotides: TGCAGCGTTGATAGCGGGAAAAGGGGCGAGCAGTACTTC.

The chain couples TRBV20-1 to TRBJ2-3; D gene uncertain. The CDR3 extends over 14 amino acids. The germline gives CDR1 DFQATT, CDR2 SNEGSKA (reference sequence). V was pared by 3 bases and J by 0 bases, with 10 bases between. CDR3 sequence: CSASMAASTDTQYF. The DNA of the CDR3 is TGCAGTGCTAGTATGGCGGCTAGCACAGATACGCAGTATTTT.

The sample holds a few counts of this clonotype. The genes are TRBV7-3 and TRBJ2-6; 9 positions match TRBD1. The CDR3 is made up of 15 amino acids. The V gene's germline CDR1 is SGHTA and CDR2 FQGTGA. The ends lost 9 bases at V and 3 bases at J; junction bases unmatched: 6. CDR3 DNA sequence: TGTGCCAGTACCACAGGGGGCAGTGGGGCCAACGTCCTGACTTTC. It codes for CASTTGGSGANVLTF. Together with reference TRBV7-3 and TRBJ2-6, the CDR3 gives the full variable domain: GAGVSQTPSNKVTEKGKYVELRCDPISGHTALYWYRQSLGQGPEFLIYFQGTGAADDSGLPNDRFFAVRPEGSVSTLKIQRTERGDSAVYLCASTTGGSGANVLTFGAGSRLTVL.

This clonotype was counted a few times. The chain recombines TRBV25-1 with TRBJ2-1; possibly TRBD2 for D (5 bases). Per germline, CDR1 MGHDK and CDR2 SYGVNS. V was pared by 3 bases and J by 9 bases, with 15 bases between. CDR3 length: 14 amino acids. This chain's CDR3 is CASSDEMTRVEQFF. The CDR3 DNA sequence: TGTGCCAGCAGTGATGAAATGACGAGGGTTGAGCAGTTCTTC.

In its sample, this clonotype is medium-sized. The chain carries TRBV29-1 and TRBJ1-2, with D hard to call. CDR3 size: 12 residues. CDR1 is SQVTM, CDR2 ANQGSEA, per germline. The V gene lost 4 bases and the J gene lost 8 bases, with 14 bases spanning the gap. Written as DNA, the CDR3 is TGCAGCGTTGGTGGAAAGGTAGAGGGCTACACCTTC. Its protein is CSVGGKVEGYTF.

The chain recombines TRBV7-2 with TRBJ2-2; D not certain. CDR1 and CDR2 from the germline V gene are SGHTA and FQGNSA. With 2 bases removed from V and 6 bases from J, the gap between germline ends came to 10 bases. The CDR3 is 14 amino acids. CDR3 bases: TGTGCCAGCAGCTTACTGAAAGGATCCGGGGAGCTGTTTTTT. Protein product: CASSLLKGSGELFF.

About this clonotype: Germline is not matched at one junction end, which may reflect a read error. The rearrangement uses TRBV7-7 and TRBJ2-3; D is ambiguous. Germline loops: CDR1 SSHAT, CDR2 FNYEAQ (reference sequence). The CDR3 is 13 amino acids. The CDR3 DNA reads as TGTGCTAGCAGCCAGCAGTTTGGGGATACGCAGTATTTT. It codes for CASSQQFGDTQYF.

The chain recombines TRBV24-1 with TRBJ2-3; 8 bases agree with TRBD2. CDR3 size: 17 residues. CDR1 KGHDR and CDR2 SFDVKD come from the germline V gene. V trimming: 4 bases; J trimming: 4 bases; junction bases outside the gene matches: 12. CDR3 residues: CATSDRSGRGSADTQYF. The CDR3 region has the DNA TGTGCCACCAGTGACCGGAGCGGGAGAGGGAGCGCAGATACGCAGTATTTT.

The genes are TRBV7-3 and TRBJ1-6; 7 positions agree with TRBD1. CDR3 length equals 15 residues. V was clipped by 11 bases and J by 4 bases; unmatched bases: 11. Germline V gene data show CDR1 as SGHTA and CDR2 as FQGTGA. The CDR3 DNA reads TGTGCCGGCCGGGACAGAACCAATTATAATTCACCCCTCCACTTT. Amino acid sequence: CAGRDRTNYNSPLHF.

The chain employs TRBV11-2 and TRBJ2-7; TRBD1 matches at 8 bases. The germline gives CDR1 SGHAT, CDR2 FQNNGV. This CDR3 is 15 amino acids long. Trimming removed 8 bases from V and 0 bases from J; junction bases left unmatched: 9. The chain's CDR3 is CASALGRGPSYEQYF. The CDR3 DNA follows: TGTGCCAGCGCCCTAGGCAGGGGGCCCTCCTACGAGCAGTACTTC. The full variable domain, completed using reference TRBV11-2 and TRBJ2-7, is EAGVAQSPRYKIIEKRQSVAFWCNPISGHATLYWYQQILGQGPKLLIQFQNNGVVDDSQLPKDRFSAERLKGVDSTLKIQPAKLEDSAVYLCASALGRGPSYEQYFGPGTRLTVT.

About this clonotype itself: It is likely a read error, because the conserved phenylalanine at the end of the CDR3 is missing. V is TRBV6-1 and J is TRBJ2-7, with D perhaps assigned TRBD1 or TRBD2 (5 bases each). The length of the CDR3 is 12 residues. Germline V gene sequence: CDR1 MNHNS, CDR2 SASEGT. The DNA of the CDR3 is TGTGCCATCAGTGGGACCAGCTACGAGCAGTACCTC. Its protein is CAISGTSYEQYL.

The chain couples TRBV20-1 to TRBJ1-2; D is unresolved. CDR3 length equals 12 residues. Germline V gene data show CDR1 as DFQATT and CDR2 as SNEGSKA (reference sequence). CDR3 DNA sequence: TGCATCGCTTGGGCAGTTAACTATGGCTACACCTTC. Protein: CIAWAVNYGYTF.